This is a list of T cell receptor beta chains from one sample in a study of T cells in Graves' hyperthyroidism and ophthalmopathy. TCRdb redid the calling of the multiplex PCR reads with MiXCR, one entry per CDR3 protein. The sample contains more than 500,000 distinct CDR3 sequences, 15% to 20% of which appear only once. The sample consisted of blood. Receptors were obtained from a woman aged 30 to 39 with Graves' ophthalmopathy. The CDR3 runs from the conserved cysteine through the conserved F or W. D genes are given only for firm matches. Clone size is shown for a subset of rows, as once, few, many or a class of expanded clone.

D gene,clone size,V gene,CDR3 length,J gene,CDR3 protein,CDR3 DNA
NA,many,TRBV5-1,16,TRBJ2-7,CASSYQTGTPIYEQYF,TGCGCCAGCAGCTATCAAACCGGGACACCCATCTACGAGCAGTACTTC
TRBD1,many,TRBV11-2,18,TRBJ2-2,CASSRDRGEPENTGELFF,TGTGCCAGCAGTCGAGACAGGGGGGAACCTGAGAACACCGGGGAGCTGTTTTTT
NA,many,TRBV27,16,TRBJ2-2,CASSLSRTGNTGELFF,TGTGCCAGCAGCCTTTCGAGGACTGGAAACACCGGGGAGCTGTTTTTT
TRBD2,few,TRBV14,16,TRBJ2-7,CASSQWTSGSSYEQYF,TGTGCCAGCAGCCAATGGACTAGCGGTAGCTCCTACGAGCAGTACTTC
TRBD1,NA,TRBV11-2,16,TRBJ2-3,CASSLEGGQGIHTQYF,TGTGCCAGCAGCTTAGAGGGGGGACAGGGCATTCATACGCAGTATTTT
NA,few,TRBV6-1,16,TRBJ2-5,CASSASRGLASKTQYF,TGTGCCAGCAGCGCCTCGCGGGGGCTAGCCTCAAAGACCCAGTACTTC
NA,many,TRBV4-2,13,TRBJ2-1,CASSQEVWNEQFF,TGTGCCAGCAGCCAAGAGGTCTGGAATGAGCAGTTCTTC
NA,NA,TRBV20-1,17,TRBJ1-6,CSARELARSIYNSPLHF,TGCAGTGCTAGAGAGCTCGCCAGGAGCATTTATAATTCACCCCTCCACTTT
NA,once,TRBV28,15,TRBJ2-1,CASSLTGTDPGGQFF,TGTGCCAGCAGCTTAACGGGGACTGACCCGGGCGGGCAGTTCTTC
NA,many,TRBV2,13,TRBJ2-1,CASSGDIGNEQFF,TGTGCCAGCAGTGGGGATATCGGGAATGAGCAGTTCTTC
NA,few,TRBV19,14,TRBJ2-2,CASSIGGKTGELFF,TGTGCCAGTAGTATAGGGGGCAAGACCGGGGAGCTGTTTTTT
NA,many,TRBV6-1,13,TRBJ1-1,CASKEQMNTEAFF,TGTGCCAGCAAGGAACAGATGAACACTGAAGCTTTCTTT
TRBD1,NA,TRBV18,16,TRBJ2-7,CTSSPPWGTGSYEQYF,TGTACCAGCTCACCACCTTGGGGGACAGGCTCCTACGAGCAGTACTTC
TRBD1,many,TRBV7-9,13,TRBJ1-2,CASSRQGSYGYTF,TGTGCCAGCAGCCGACAGGGGTCCTATGGCTACACCTTC
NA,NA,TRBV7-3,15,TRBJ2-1,CASSPGHLPLREQFF,TGTGCCAGCAGCCCGGGACACCTTCCTCTGAGAGAGCAGTTCTTC
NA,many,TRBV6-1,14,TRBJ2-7,CASSTHKTTDQQYF,TGTGCCAGCAGTACGCATAAGACGACAGATCAGCAGTACTTC
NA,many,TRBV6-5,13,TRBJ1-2,CASSWTGNYGYTF,TGTGCCAGCAGTTGGACGGGGAACTATGGCTACACCTTC
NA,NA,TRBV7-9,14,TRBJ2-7,CASSSGEIQYEQYF,TGTGCCAGCAGCTCAGGGGAAATACAATACGAGCAGTACTTC
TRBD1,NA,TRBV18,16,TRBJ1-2,CASSPLPGQGNYGYTF,TGTGCCAGCTCACCCCTGCCGGGACAGGGGAACTATGGCTACACCTTC
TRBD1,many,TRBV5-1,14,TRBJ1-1,CASSLSLRGAEAFF,TGCGCCAGCAGCTTGAGTCTCAGGGGGGCTGAAGCTTTCTTT
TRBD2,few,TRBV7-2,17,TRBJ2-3,CASSLGLLAGGPISQYF,TGTGCCAGCAGCTTAGGGTTACTAGCGGGAGGCCCTATCTCGCAGTATTTT
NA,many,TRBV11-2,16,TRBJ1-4,CTSSLVGDGANEKLFF,TGTACCAGCAGCTTAGTGGGGGACGGAGCTAATGAAAAACTGTTTTTT
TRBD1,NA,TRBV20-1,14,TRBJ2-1,CSAATGAINNEQFF,TGCAGTGCAGCGACAGGGGCCATCAACAATGAGCAGTTCTTC
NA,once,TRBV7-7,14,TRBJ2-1,CASSFPQGNDEQFF,TGTGCTAGCAGCTTCCCTCAGGGGAACGATGAGCAGTTCTTC
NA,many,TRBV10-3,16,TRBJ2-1,CAISGLQLSSYNEQFF,TGTGCCATCAGTGGTCTGCAGTTGAGCTCCTACAATGAGCAGTTCTTC
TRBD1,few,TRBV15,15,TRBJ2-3,CATRVGDRATDTQYF,TGTGCCACCCGAGTTGGGGACAGGGCTACAGATACGCAGTATTTT
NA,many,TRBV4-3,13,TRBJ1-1,CASSQTGMTEAFF,TGCGCCAGCAGCCAAACAGGGATGACTGAAGCTTTCTTT
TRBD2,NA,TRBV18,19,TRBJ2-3,CASSPTGWTSGRGADTQYF,TGTGCCAGCTCACCTACAGGGTGGACTAGCGGGAGAGGCGCAGATACGCAGTATTTT
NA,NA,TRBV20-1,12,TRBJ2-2,CSARVGTGELFF,TGCAGTGCTAGAGTCGGCACCGGGGAGCTGTTTTTT
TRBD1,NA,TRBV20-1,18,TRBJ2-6,CSAPLRGTGGSGANVLTF,TGCAGTGCTCCCCTTAGGGGAACAGGGGGCAGTGGGGCCAACGTCCTGACTTTC
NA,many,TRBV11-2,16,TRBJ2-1,CASRTIRDNSYNEQFF,TGTGCCAGCAGAACTATCCGGGACAACTCCTACAATGAGCAGTTCTTC
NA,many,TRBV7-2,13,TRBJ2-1,CASSRGRTNEQFF,TGTGCCAGCAGCCGAGGACGCACTAATGAGCAGTTCTTC
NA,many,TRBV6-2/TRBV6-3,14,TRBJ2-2,CATHGEADTGELFF,TGTGCCACCCACGGGGAGGCCGACACCGGGGAGCTGTTTTTT
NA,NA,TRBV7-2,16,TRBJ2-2,CASSPFGATNTGELFF,TGTGCCAGCAGCCCTTTTGGAGCGACGAACACCGGGGAGCTGTTTTTT
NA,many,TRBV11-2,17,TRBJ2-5,CASSLSIGAGPQETQYF,TGTGCCAGCAGCTTATCCATTGGGGCCGGCCCGCAGGAGACCCAGTACTTC
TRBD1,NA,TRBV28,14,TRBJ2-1,CASYRDRPYNEQFF,TGTGCCAGTTACCGGGACAGGCCGTACAATGAGCAGTTCTTC
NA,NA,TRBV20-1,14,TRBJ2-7,CSAQTDGTQPEQYF,TGCAGTGCCCAGACCGATGGGACCCAGCCAGAGCAGTACTTC
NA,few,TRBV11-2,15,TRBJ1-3,CASSLRRDSGNTIYF,TGTGCCAGCAGCCTACGACGGGACTCTGGAAACACCATATATTTT
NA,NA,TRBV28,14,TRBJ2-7,CASSLSPVECEQYF,TGTGCCAGCAGTTTATCCCCCGTTGAATGCGAGCAGTACTTC
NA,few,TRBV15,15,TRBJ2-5,CATSRDPKRQETQYF,TGTGCCACCAGCAGAGATCCGAAGCGGCAGGAGACCCAGTACTTC
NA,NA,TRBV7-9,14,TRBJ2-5,CASSRPGQSETQYF,TGTGCCAGCAGCAGACCCGGACAGTCAGAGACCCAGTACTTC